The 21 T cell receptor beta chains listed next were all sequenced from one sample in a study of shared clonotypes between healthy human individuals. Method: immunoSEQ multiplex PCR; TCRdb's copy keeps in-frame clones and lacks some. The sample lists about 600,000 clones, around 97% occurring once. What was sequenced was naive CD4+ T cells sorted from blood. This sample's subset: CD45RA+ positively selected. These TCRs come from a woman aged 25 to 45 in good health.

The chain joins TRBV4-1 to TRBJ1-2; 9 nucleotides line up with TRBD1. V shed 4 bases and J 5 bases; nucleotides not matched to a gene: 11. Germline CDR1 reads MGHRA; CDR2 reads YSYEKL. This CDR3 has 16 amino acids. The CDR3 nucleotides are TGCGCCAGCAGCCTAGGGGGACAGGGAGCCAAATATGGCTACACCTTC. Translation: CASSLGGQGAKYGYTF.

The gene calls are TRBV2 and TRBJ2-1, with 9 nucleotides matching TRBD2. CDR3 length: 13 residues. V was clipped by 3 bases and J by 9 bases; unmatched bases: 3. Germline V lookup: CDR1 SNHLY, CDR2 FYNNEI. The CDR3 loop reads CASSDRAGGEQFF. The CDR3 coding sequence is TGTGCCAGCAGTGACAGAGCGGGAGGTGAGCAGTTCTTC.

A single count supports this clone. CDR3 bases: TGTGCCAGCACTACTGCGGGGGAGGGGGAAAACGAGCAGTACTTC. Protein sequence: CASTTAGEGENEQYF. The chain has TRBV28 and TRBJ2-7; TRBD2 might be the D (7 bases). Per germline, CDR1 MDHEN and CDR2 SYDVKM. CDR3 length equals 15 residues. Trimming removed 7 bases at V and 5 bases at J, with 21 bases between.

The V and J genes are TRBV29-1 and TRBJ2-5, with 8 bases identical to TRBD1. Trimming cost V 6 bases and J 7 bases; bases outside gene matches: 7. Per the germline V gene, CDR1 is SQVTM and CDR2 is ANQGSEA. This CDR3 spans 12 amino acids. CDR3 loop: CSVQGASGTQYF. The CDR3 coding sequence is TGCAGCGTCCAGGGGGCCTCTGGGACCCAGTACTTC.

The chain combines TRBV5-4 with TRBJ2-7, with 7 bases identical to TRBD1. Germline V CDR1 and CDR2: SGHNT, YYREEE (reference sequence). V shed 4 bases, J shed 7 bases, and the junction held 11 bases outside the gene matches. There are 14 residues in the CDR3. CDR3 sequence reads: CASSLRDSSLEQYF. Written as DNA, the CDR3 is TGTGCCAGCAGCCTCCGGGACAGCAGCTTAGAGCAGTACTTC.

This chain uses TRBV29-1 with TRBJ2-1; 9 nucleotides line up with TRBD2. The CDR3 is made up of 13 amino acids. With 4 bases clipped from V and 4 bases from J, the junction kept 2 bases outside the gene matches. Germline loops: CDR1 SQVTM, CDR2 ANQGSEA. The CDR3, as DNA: TGCAGCGTTGGACTAGCGGTATACAATGAGCAGTTCTTC. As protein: CSVGLAVYNEQFF.

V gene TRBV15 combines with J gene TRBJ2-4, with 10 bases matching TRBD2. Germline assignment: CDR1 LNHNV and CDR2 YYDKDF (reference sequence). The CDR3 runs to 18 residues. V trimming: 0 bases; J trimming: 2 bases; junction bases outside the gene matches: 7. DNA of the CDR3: TGTGCCACCAGCAGAGATTCGGCTAGCGGGAGTACCAAAAACATTCAGTACTTC. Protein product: CATSRDSASGSTKNIQYF.

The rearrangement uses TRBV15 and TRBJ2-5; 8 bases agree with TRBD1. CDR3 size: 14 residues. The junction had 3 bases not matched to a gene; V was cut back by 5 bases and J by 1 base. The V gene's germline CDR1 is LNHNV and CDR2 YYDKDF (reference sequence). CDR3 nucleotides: TGTGCCACCAGCCCCAGGGGGCTCCAAGAGACCCAGTACTTC. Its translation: CATSPRGLQETQYF.

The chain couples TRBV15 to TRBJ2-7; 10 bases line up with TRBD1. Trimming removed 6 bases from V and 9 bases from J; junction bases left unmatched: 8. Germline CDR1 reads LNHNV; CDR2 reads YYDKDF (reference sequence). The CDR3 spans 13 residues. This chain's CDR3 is CATRGDRGGSQYF. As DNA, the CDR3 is TGTGCCACCAGGGGGGACAGGGGCGGATCGCAGTACTTC.

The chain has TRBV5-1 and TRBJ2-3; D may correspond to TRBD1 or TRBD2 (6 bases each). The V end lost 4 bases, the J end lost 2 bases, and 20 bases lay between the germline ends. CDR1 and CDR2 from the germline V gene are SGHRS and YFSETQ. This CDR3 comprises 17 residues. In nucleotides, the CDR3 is TGCGCCAGCAGCCCGGGGGCGGCGAATTTAAACACAGATACGCAGTATTTT. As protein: CASSPGAANLNTDTQYF.

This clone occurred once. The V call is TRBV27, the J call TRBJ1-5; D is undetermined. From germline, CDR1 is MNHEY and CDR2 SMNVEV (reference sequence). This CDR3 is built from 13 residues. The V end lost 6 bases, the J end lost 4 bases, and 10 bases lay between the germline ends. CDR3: CASSRTVNQPQHF. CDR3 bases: TGTGCCAGCAGCCGAACAGTTAATCAGCCCCAGCATTTT.

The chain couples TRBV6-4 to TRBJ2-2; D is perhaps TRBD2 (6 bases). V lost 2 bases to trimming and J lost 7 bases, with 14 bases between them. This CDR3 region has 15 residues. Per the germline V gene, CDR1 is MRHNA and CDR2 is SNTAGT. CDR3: CASSDGSGEVGELFF. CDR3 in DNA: TGTGCCAGCAGTGACGGGTCGGGAGAAGTCGGGGAGCTGTTTTTT.

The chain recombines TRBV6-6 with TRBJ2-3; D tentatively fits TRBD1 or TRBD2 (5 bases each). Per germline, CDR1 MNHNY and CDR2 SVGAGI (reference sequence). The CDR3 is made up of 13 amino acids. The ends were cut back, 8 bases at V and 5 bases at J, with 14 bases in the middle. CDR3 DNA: TGTGCCAGCCTAAGGGAGAGGGGAGATACGCAGTATTTT. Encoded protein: CASLRERGDTQYF.

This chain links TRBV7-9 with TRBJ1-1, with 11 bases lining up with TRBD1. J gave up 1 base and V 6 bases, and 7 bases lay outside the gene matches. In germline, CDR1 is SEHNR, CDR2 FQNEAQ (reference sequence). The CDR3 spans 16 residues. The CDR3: CASRRTGGSKNTEAFF. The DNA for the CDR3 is TGTGCCAGCAGGCGGACAGGGGGCTCGAAGAACACTGAAGCTTTCTTT.

In DNA form, the CDR3 reads TGTGCCAGCAGTTTATCACAGGGGGCAGGAGAAAAACTGTTTTTT. Its translation: CASSLSQGAGEKLFF. This chain joins TRBV28 and TRBJ1-4; 9 nucleotides agree with TRBD1. With 1 base clipped from V and 8 bases from J, the junction kept 5 bases outside the gene matches. CDR1 and CDR2 from the germline V gene are MDHEN and SYDVKM. There are 15 residues in the CDR3.

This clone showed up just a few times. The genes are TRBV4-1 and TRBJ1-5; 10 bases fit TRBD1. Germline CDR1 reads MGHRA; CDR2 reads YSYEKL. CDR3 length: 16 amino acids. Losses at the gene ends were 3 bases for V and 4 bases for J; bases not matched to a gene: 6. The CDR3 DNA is TGCGCCAGCAGCCATCCCATGGACAGGGGGAATCAGCCCCAGCATTTT. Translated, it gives CASSHPMDRGNQPQHF.

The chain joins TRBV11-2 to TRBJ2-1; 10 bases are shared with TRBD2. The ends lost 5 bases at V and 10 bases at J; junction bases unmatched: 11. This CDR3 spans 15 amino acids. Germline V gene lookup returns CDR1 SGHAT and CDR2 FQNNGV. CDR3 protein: CASSPIAGGPWEQFF. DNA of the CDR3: TGTGCCAGCAGCCCCATAGCGGGAGGCCCGTGGGAGCAGTTCTTC.

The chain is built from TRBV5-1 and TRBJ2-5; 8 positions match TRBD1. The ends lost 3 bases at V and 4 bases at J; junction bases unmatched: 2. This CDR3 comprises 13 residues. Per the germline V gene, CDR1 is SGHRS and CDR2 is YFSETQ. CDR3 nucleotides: TGCGCCAGCAGCTCCAGGGGGCGAGAGACCCAGTACTTC. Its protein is CASSSRGRETQYF.

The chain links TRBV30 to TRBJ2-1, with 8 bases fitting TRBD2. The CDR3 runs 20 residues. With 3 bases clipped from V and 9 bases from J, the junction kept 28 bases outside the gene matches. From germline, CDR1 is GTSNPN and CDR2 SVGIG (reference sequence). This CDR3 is CAWSKKTPVLSLAEKSEQFF. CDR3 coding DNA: TGTGCCTGGAGCAAAAAGACCCCGGTTCTGTCACTAGCGGAAAAAAGTGAGCAGTTCTTC.

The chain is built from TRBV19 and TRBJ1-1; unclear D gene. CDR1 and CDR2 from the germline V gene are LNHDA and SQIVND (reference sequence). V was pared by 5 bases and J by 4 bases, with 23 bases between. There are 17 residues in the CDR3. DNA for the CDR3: TGTGCCAGTAGTGTCGGGTTTGGATTCGGGAGAGGCACTGAAGCTTTCTTT. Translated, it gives CASSVGFGFGRGTEAFF.

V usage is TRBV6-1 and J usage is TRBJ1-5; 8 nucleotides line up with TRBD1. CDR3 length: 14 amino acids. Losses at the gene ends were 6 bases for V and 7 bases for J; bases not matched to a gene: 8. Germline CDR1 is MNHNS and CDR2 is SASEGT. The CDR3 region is CASSLDRVMQPQHF. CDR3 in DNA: TGTGCCAGCAGCTTGGACAGGGTGATGCAGCCCCAGCATTTT.